Listed here are 30 T cell receptor beta chains from one sample, sequenced in a study of CD8+ T cells in alopecia areata. As the sequencing template, cDNA was produced by extracting RNA and reverse transcribing it. Sequencing used immunoSEQ multiplex PCR; TCRdb keeps in-frame clones, though not all of them. The sample has about 270,000 clones, none seen only once. On the basis of CD4, CD8alpha, NKG2D, NKG2ACE and other markers, pooled cutaneous lymph node cells were sorted. Input material: CD4+ T cells sorted from a lymph node. These receptors were collected from a C3H/HeJ mouse with alopecia areata. For this strain, the MHC haplotype corresponds to H2-k.

This clone was seen a few times. Genes here carry mouse names. The read gets to within 4 residues of the CDR3 end, and the germline J gene fills in the rest. The same CDR3 is also encoded by other DNA sequences in this sample. The chain uses TRBV13-1 and TRBJ2-1; 7 positions agree with TRBD1. The CDR3 sequence is 14 residues long. V shed 3 bases and J 1 base; nucleotides not matched to a gene: 1. Germline values: CDR1 NSHNY, CDR2 SYGAGN. CDR3 residues: CASSATGNYAEQFF. The CDR3 bases that were read are TGTGCCAGCAGTGCGACAGGGAACTATGCT.

Only a few counts were recorded for this clone. Mouse names are used for the genes. Read coverage stops 4 residues before the CDR3 terminus; the germline J gene supplies the remainder. The rearrangement links TRBV1 to TRBJ2-2; D not certain. The CDR3 loop spans 14 amino acids. Trimming pared 4 bases from V and 1 base from J, leaving 7 bases between. Per germline, CDR1 NSQYPW and CDR2 LRSPGD (reference sequence). CDR3: CTCSETQNTGQLYF. CDR3 DNA, as far as it was read: TGCACCTGCAGTGAGACACAAAACACCGGG.

The sample holds a few counts of this clone. The gene names given are mouse names. The DNA ends 4 residues before the CDR3 does, and the rest of the CDR3 is filled in from the germline J gene. The V call is TRBV5, the J call TRBJ2-5; 7 bases are a match to TRBD2. The CDR3 has 18 amino acids. Per the germline V gene, CDR1 is LGHNA and CDR2 is YNLKQL (reference sequence). After removal of 0 bases from V and 0 bases from J, the junction contained 9 bases not matched to a gene. CDR3 bases read: TGTGCCAGCAGCCAAGACTGGGGGAGAACCGTTAACCAAGAC. Translating gives CASSQDWGRTVNQD. From start to end, the CDR3 is CASSQDWGRTVNQDTQYF.

This clone was seen only a few times. Genes here carry mouse names. The DNA ends 3 residues before the CDR3 does, and the rest of the CDR3 is filled in from the germline J gene. The chain has TRBV19 and TRBJ1-6; D might be TRBD1 (6 bases). TRBJ1-6 is flagged as an ORF with uncertain function. The V gene's germline CDR1 is FNHDT and CDR2 SITEND (reference sequence). CDR3 size: 15 residues. V was clipped by 5 bases and J by 1 base, with 10 bases between them. The CDR3 reads CASRGTKSYNSPLYF. Incomplete CDR3 DNA: TGTGCCAGCAGAGGGACAAAGTCCTATAATTCGCCC.

Concerning this clone itself: Gene names are mouse gene names. The CDR3 goes on 4 residues after the read ends, and that part is filled in from the germline J gene. The rearrangement uses TRBV5 and TRBJ2-3, with 9 nucleotides matching TRBD2. V was clipped by 0 bases and J by 1 base; unmatched bases: 8. Germline CDR1 and CDR2: LGHNA and YNLKQL (reference sequence). The CDR3 is made up of 18 amino acids. The CDR3 sequence: CASSQDHWGERGAETLYF. The sequenced CDR3 bases are TGTGCCAGCAGCCAAGATCACTGGGGGGAACGAGGTGCAGAA.

This clone was seen only a few times. The genes and germline here are from mouse. The DNA ends 4 residues before the CDR3 does, and the rest of the CDR3 is filled in from the germline J gene. The chain joins TRBV13-3 to TRBJ1-1; 8 positions agree with TRBD1. The CDR3 is made up of 15 amino acids. Germline trimming cut 3 bases from V and 0 bases from J; bases unmatched to any gene: 4. CDR1 NNHDY and CDR2 SYVADS come from the germline V gene. CDR3 region: CASSVQGVANTEVFF. Incomplete CDR3 DNA: TGTGCCAGCAGTGTACAGGGGGTGGCAAACACA.

Of note for this clone: All gene names here are mouse names. Coverage ceases 4 residues before the CDR3 finishes, and the germline J gene fills in the end. The genes are TRBV5 and TRBJ2-1, with D perhaps matching TRBD1 (5 bases). Germline V gene data show CDR1 as LGHNA and CDR2 as YNLKQL (reference sequence). Trimming took 0 bases from V and 6 from J, leaving 9 bases between them. The CDR3 spans 14 residues. CDR3: CASSQEGRAAEQFF. Incomplete CDR3 DNA: TGTGCCAGCAGCCAAGAAGGCAGGGCTGCT.

In regard to this clone: Each gene name is a mouse one. Sequencing ends 4 residues short of the CDR3 end; the germline J gene provides the rest. Within the sample, other DNA sequences also encode this same CDR3. The genes are TRBV5 and TRBJ1-2; 10 nucleotides match TRBD1. The CDR3 is made up of 14 amino acids. The germline CDR1 and CDR2 sequences are LGHNA and YNLKQL (reference sequence). After removal of 3 bases from V and 4 bases from J, the junction contained 2 bases not matched to a gene. CDR3 DNA, as far as it was read: TGTGCCAGCAGCCAGGACAGGGGGGGCTCC. It codes for CASSQDRGGS. The CDR3, in full, reads CASSQDRGGSDYTF.

This clone appeared many times. The gene symbols are mouse symbols. The part of the CDR3 DNA that was read is TGTGCTAGCAGTAGAGAAGGGGGGGCGCGAGCT. Residues: CASSREGGARA. The CDR3 in full is CASSREGGARAEQFF. The V gene is TRBV17, the J gene TRBJ2-1, with 8 bases lining up with TRBD2. The missing CDR3 end, 4 residues past where the read stops, is filled in from the germline J gene. The germline V gene has CDR1 MNHDT and CDR2 YYDKIL. The CDR3 consists of 15 residues.

This clone was recorded many times. Mouse gene names and germline throughout. The read finishes 4 residues shy of the CDR3 end, and the germline J gene is used to complete it. The chain combines TRBV31 with TRBJ1-1; TRBD1 is a possible D gene (6 bases). The germline gives CDR1 GKSSPN, CDR2 SITVG. This CDR3 comprises 13 residues. V lost 1 base, J lost 1 base, and 7 bases lay in between. CDR3 residues: CAWSRDINTEVFF. Partial CDR3 DNA: TGTGCCTGGAGTCGGGACATAAACACA.

This clone was seen a handful of times. The gene names here belong to mouse. CDR3 loop: CASSPGGGGQLYF. The sequenced CDR3 bases are TGTGCCAGCAGTCCAGGGGGCGGCGGG. The genes are TRBV19 and TRBJ2-2, with 8 bases identical to TRBD1. Read coverage stops 4 residues before the CDR3 terminus; the germline J gene supplies the remainder. This CDR3 spans 13 amino acids. Looked up from germline, CDR1 is FNHDT and CDR2 is SITEND (reference sequence).

In regard to this clone: Mouse gene names apply. The missing CDR3 end, 4 residues past where the read stops, is filled in from the germline J gene. The V and J genes are TRBV1 and TRBJ2-7; 8 positions match TRBD1. This CDR3 is built from 13 residues. V lost 6 bases to trimming and J lost 3 bases; unmatched junction nucleotides: 4. Looked up from germline, CDR1 is NSQYPW and CDR2 is LRSPGD (reference sequence). CDR3 loop: CTCRGGQGYEQYF. Incomplete CDR3 DNA: TGCACCTGCAGGGGAGGACAGGGCTAT.

As regards this clone: Gene names follow the mouse nomenclature. The missing CDR3 end, 4 residues past where the read stops, is filled in from the germline J gene. The rearrangement links TRBV19 to TRBJ2-5; TRBD2 agrees at 7 bases. The CDR3 extends over 13 amino acids. The germline gives CDR1 FNHDT, CDR2 SITEND (reference sequence). The part of the CDR3 DNA that was read is TGTGCCAGCAGTGGGACTGTCAAGGAC. This encodes CASSGTVKD. From start to end, the CDR3 is CASSGTVKDTQYF.

In this sample, this clone turned up a few times. Gene names and germline refer to mouse. The CDR3 end falls 4 residues outside the read, so it is completed with the germline J gene. The rearrangement joins TRBV17 to TRBJ2-7; D gene unclear. The CDR3 length is 13 residues. V gave up 4 bases and J gave up 3 bases, with 10 bases separating them. Germline CDR1 MNHDT, CDR2 YYDKIL. CDR3 sequence reads: CASSNKILYEQYF. CDR3 bases read: TGTGCTAGCAGTAATAAGATACTCTAT.

Concerning this clone: The genes are named according to mouse. The CDR3 end falls 4 residues outside the read, so it is completed with the germline J gene. This rearrangement joins TRBV31 to TRBJ2-2; 8 bases are shared with TRBD2. Trimming removed 0 bases from V and 0 bases from J; junction bases left unmatched: 3. CDR1 GKSSPN and CDR2 SITVG come from the germline V gene. The CDR3 covers 16 residues. This CDR3 is CAWSLSWGANTGQLYF. Partial CDR3 DNA: TGTGCCTGGAGTCTATCCTGGGGGGCAAACACCGGG. The entire variable domain, with the rest obtained from reference TRBV31 and TRBJ2-2, is as follows: AQTIHQWPVAEIKAVGSPLSLGCTIKGKSSPNLYWYWQATGGTLQQLFYSITVGQVESVVQLNLSASRPKDDQFILSTEKLLLSHSGFYLCAWSLSWGANTGQLYFGEGSKLTVL.

As for this clone: Here the gene names and germline are mouse. Read data end 4 residues before the CDR3 end; the end is taken from the germline J gene. The chain is built from TRBV1 and TRBJ2-7, with 12 bases aligning to TRBD2. CDR3 size: 17 residues. Germline CDR1 NSQYPW, CDR2 LRSPGD (reference sequence). Incomplete CDR3 DNA: TGCACCTGCAGTGCAGGGCCCCCGGGACTGGGGGGAAAT. It codes for CTCSAGPPGLGGN. The entire CDR3 is CTCSAGPPGLGGNEQYF.

Of note for this clone: The gene names here belong to mouse. The read terminates 3 residues ahead of where the CDR3 ends, so the germline J gene completes it. Distinct nucleotide sequences in the sample also encode this CDR3. The chain links TRBV1 to TRBJ1-6; 8 bases align to TRBD1. TRBJ1-6 is noted as an ORF with a role that remains uncertain. The CDR3 has 17 residues. V was clipped by 0 bases and J by 4 bases; unmatched bases: 5. The germline gives CDR1 NSQYPW, CDR2 LRSPGD (reference sequence). The part of the CDR3 DNA that was read is TGCACCTGCAGTGCAGATCGGCAGGGGGCTTATAATTCGCCC. Its protein product is CTCSADRQGAYNSP. The entire CDR3 protein is CTCSADRQGAYNSPLYF.

A few counts support this clone. Mouse names are used for the genes. Read data end 4 residues before the CDR3 end; the end is taken from the germline J gene. V and J are TRBV14 and TRBJ2-5; the D is unclear. From germline, CDR1 is SGHDT and CDR2 FRDEAV. V was trimmed by 3 bases and J by 1 base, leaving 6 bases between them. The CDR3 length is 13 residues. CDR3 amino acids: CASSYSYQDTQYF. The covered CDR3 bases are TGTGCCAGCAGTTACAGCTACCAAGAC.

This clone has just a few counts. Gene names refer to mouse genes. The sequenced fragment ends 4 residues before the CDR3 boundary, so the rest is inferred from the germline J gene. The same CDR3 arises from other DNA sequences in this sample as well. This chain joins TRBV17 and TRBJ2-1; a possible D gene is TRBD1 (6 bases). Germline CDR1 MNHDT, CDR2 YYDKIL. This CDR3 has 13 residues. With 5 bases removed from V and 4 bases from J, the gap between germline ends came to 9 bases. This chain's CDR3 is CASSRDKYAEQFF. The DNA read from the CDR3 is TGTGCTAGCAGTCGGGACAAATATGCT.

With respect to this clone: The germline and genes are mouse ones. The read falls 3 residues short of the CDR3 end, and the missing part is taken from the germline J gene. This chain connects TRBV13-1 to TRBJ1-6; 7 bases map to TRBD1. TRBJ1-6 is an open reading frame whose function is uncertain. CDR3 size: 13 residues. Germline V gene data show CDR1 as NSHNY and CDR2 as SYGAGN. V lost 5 bases, J lost 5 bases, and 1 base stayed unmatched. This chain's CDR3 is CASRGTDNSPLYF. The sequenced part of the CDR3 DNA is TGTGCCAGCAGAGGGACAGATAATTCGCCC.

A note on this clone: The gene names given are mouse names. Coverage ceases 4 residues before the CDR3 finishes, and the germline J gene fills in the end. Other DNA sequences in this specimen translate into the identical CDR3. V is TRBV13-3 and J is TRBJ2-2, with D maybe TRBD2 (6 bases). The CDR3 runs 13 residues. CDR1 NNHDY and CDR2 SYVADS come from the germline V gene. V was shortened by 6 bases and J by 2 bases, with 8 bases between the two germline ends. CDR3 loop: CASTLGNTGQLYF. The covered CDR3 bases are TGTGCCAGCACCCTGGGGAACACCGGG.

This clone was seen a few times. Gene names denote mouse genes. The read ends 4 residues early relative to the CDR3; the germline J gene fills the gap. This same CDR3 is encoded by further DNA sequences in the sample. The chain links TRBV1 to TRBJ2-1, with 8 bases matching TRBD2. Germline loops: CDR1 NSQYPW, CDR2 LRSPGD (reference sequence). The CDR3 has 15 residues. The chain's CDR3 is CTCSADPGGRAEQFF. The CDR3 bases that were read are TGCACCTGCAGTGCAGATCCTGGGGGGAGAGCT.

This clone was seen more than once but under ten times. The listed genes are named as in mouse. Read data end 4 residues before the CDR3 end; the end is taken from the germline J gene. The chain uses TRBV13-2 and TRBJ2-1, with TRBD2 matching 11 bases. The germline gives CDR1 NNHNN, CDR2 SYGAGS (reference sequence). The V and J ends lost 2 bases and 1 base, in that order; junction bases with no gene match: 2. The CDR3 runs 16 residues. CDR3 DNA (partial): TGTGCCAGCGGTGAAGGGGACTGGGGGAACTATGCT. It yields the protein CASGEGDWGNYA. The whole CDR3 protein is CASGEGDWGNYAEQFF.

As for this clone: The gene names here belong to mouse. The read ends 4 residues shy of where the CDR3 ends; the end is completed using the germline J gene. The chain combines TRBV19 with TRBJ2-4, with TRBD1 matching over 11 bases. In germline, CDR1 is FNHDT, CDR2 SITEND (reference sequence). The CDR3 extends over 14 amino acids. CDR3 bases read: TGTGCCAGCAGCCGGGACAGGGGGTGGAAC. It yields the protein CASSRDRGWN. The entire CDR3 protein is CASSRDRGWNTLYF. Full variable domain (missing parts from reference TRBV19 and TRBJ2-4): GGIITQTPKFLIGQEGQKLTLKCQQNFNHDTMYWYRQDSGKGLRLIYYSITENDLQKGDLSEGYDASREKKSSFSLTVTSAQKNEMAVFLCASSRDRGWNTLYFGAGTRLSVL.

This clone has a count of ten or more. Gene names refer to mouse genes. Other nucleotide sequences in the sample specify the same CDR3. The CDR3 protein is CTCSADRDKEVFF. The DNA read from the CDR3 is TGCACCTGCAGTGCAGATCGGGACAAA. The chain employs TRBV1 and TRBJ1-1; tentatively, D is TRBD1 (6 bases). The missing CDR3 end, 4 residues past where the read stops, is filled in from the germline J gene. The CDR3 is made up of 13 amino acids. From germline, CDR1 is NSQYPW and CDR2 LRSPGD (reference sequence).

On this clone itself: These gene names are mouse names. The CDR3 end falls 4 residues outside the read, so it is completed with the germline J gene. V and J are TRBV5 and TRBJ2-7; no clear D. The germline V gene has CDR1 LGHNA and CDR2 YNLKQL (reference sequence). The CDR3 runs 13 residues. With 2 bases removed from V and 3 bases from J, the gap between germline ends came to 8 bases. The part of the CDR3 DNA that was read is TGTGCCAGCAGCCAACCCAACAACTAT. Translating gives CASSQPNNY. The whole CDR3 reads CASSQPNNYEQYF.

This clone was seen a handful of times. Gene names are mouse gene names. The CDR3 is cut off 4 residues early in the read; its end comes from the germline J gene. The sample holds other DNA sequences that translate to the same CDR3. V gene TRBV5 combines with J gene TRBJ2-7, with 7 positions matching TRBD1. Germline assignment: CDR1 LGHNA and CDR2 YNLKQL (reference sequence). This CDR3 comprises 14 residues. The ends lost 1 base at V and 3 bases at J; junction bases unmatched: 3. CDR3 residues: CASSQVPGGYEQYF. The CDR3 DNA, read in part, is TGTGCCAGCAGCCAAGTACCAGGGGGCTAT.

About this clone: Gene names refer to mouse genes. Read data end 4 residues before the CDR3 end; the end is taken from the germline J gene. The chain links TRBV13-1 to TRBJ2-2, with TRBD1 matching 12 bases. After removal of 5 bases from V and 6 bases from J, the junction contained 5 bases not matched to a gene. Germline V gene sequence: CDR1 NSHNY, CDR2 SYGAGN. The CDR3 sequence is 15 residues long. The CDR3 loop is CASSPGTGGAGQLYF. CDR3 DNA, as far as it was read: TGTGCCAGCAGCCCCGGGACAGGGGGCGCCGGG.

Note on this clone: These gene names are mouse names. The CDR3 goes on 4 residues after the read ends, and that part is filled in from the germline J gene. This rearrangement joins TRBV5 to TRBJ2-1, with 8 positions matching TRBD1. This CDR3 is built from 14 residues. Looked up from germline, CDR1 is LGHNA and CDR2 is YNLKQL (reference sequence). V trimming: 3 bases; J trimming: 5 bases; junction bases outside the gene matches: 3. The CDR3 reads CASSQDRDDAEQFF. The sequenced CDR3 bases are TGTGCCAGCAGCCAGGACAGGGATGATGCT.

With regard to this clone: A read error is possible here, since a much larger clone lies one base away. Here the gene names and germline are mouse. The read falls 4 residues short of the CDR3 end, and the missing part is taken from the germline J gene. Different DNA sequences within this sample yield the same CDR3. The chain employs TRBV5 and TRBJ2-5; possibly TRBD1 for D (5 bases). Trimming left V 4 bases short and J 3 bases short, with 8 bases between. Looked up from germline, CDR1 is LGHNA and CDR2 is YNLKQL (reference sequence). The CDR3 runs 13 residues. CDR3 bases read: TGTGCCAGCAGCCCCGGACAACAAGAC. Protein product: CASSPGQQD. The full CDR3 is CASSPGQQDTQYF.